The rows below give T cell receptor beta chains drawn from one sample of a study of T cells in Graves' hyperthyroidism and ophthalmopathy. MiXCR, applied by TCRdb to the multiplex PCR reads, yields one record per CDR3 protein. The sample lists roughly 840,000 distinct CDR3 sequences, around 38% occurring once. The sequenced sample consisted of blood. These receptors all stem from a man aged 18 to 30 with Graves' hyperthyroidism. Both conserved end residues are part of each CDR3. The D gene is left open where the match is weak. The size entry is marked missing in some rows and otherwise reads once, few, many or a size class.

TRBV29-1,-,TRBJ2-2,-,TGCAGCGCCGAGGGTGGCCTGGGCACCGGGGAGCTGTTTTTT,CSAEGGLGTGELFF
TRBV7-2,-,TRBJ2-7,-,TGTGCCAGCAGTTTTGACCCCACAAACTACGAGCAGTACTTC,CASSFDPTNYEQYF
TRBV19,-,TRBJ1-5,many,TGTGCCAGTAGTATAGTTCTGGACAGCCTCGGACCCCAGCATTTT,CASSIVLDSLGPQHF
TRBV20-1,-,TRBJ2-7,-,TGCAGTGTCATCCCCCTGGGGATCACCTACGAGCAGTACTTC,CSVIPLGITYEQYF
TRBV20-1,-,TRBJ1-1,few,TGCAGTGCCGATTTTTACAGGACCTCCACTGAAGCTTTCTTT,CSADFYRTSTEAFF
TRBV11-2,-,TRBJ1-4,few,TGTGCCAGCAGCTCGACAGTTAATGAAAAACTGTTTTTT,CASSSTVNEKLFF
TRBV7-9,-,TRBJ1-1,-,TGTGCCAGCAGCCAGGGCCAGACCACTGAAGCTTTCTTT,CASSQGQTTEAFF
TRBV7-2,-,TRBJ1-4,few,TGTGCCAGCAGCTTCACCGGGACTCCTGCTGAAAAACTGTTTTTT,CASSFTGTPAEKLFF
TRBV4-1,-,TRBJ2-3,-,TGCGCCAGCGGGGGGACACTCGGAAACACAGATACGCAGTATTTT,CASGGTLGNTDTQYF
TRBV10-2,-,TRBJ1-6,many,TGCGCCAGCGAGATGCAGTCCGGGTCACCCCTCCACTTT,CASEMQSGSPLHF
TRBV10-3,-,TRBJ1-5,-,TGTGCCATCAGTGACGGCGGGGAAGGCAATCAGCCCCAGCATTTT,CAISDGGEGNQPQHF
TRBV20-1,TRBD2,TRBJ2-7,-,TGCAGTGCTCGTAGCGGGAGGGGAAACGAGCAGTACTTC,CSARSGRGNEQYF
TRBV9,TRBD1,TRBJ1-4,-,TGTGCCAGCAGCGTAGGGGGGACAGAGAATGAAAAACTGTTTTTT,CASSVGGTENEKLFF
TRBV7-2,-,TRBJ1-5,-,TGTGCCAGCAGCTTAGACGTTCGGGGGCAAGGCATTCAGCCCCAGCATTTT,CASSLDVRGQGIQPQHF
TRBV20-1,-,TRBJ1-5,-,TGCAGTGCTAGAGATATGACAGCCGGCAATCAGCCCCAGCATTTT,CSARDMTAGNQPQHF
TRBV12-3/TRBV12-4,-,TRBJ2-7,-,TGTGCCAGCAGAGCTAGGGCCAGCTACGAGCAGTACTTC,CASRARASYEQYF
TRBV7-9,-,TRBJ1-3,once,TGTGCCACCACCCCTGACCAGGGCATCTCTGGAAACACCATATATTTT,CATTPDQGISGNTIYF
TRBV20-1,-,TRBJ1-1,many,TGCAGTGCGCGCAGGGTAGCTAACACTGAAGCTTTCTTT,CSARRVANTEAFF
TRBV7-8,-,TRBJ2-1,few,TGTGCCAGCAGCGGGACCGCCGACGGTGAGCAGTTCTTC,CASSGTADGEQFF
TRBV10-3,-,TRBJ2-7,many,TGTGCCATCAGTGCGGACCTGAGGGGCGAGCAGTACTTC,CAISADLRGEQYF
TRBV30,-,TRBJ2-7,-,TGTGCCTGGAGTGGTGATAGCCTGGGCGAGCAGTACTTC,CAWSGDSLGEQYF
TRBV20-1,-,TRBJ1-5,-,TGCAGTGCTCACTTTGACACCCTAAGCAATCAGCCCCAGCATTTT,CSAHFDTLSNQPQHF